The 12 T cell receptor beta chains given below trace back to one sample, sequenced in a study of Graves' ophthalmopathy and Graves' hyperthyroidism. For repertoire sequencing, the TCR beta CDR3 regions were amplified from RNA transcripts. Second-round multiplex PCR followed a first-round RT-PCR using HTBI primers. TCRdb fed the multiplex PCR reads into MiXCR, producing one record per CDR3 protein. The sample carries 560,000 or so distinct CDR3 sequences, 35% to 45% recorded once. Sequenced sample: peripheral blood or thyroid tissue (not recorded which). The receptors come from an adult man with Graves' hyperthyroidism.

The CDR3 loop is CASRDCGGDTEAFF. The CDR3 DNA follows: TGTGCCAGCAGGGATTGCGGGGGGGACACTGAAGCTTTCTTT. The V call is TRBV6-1, the J call TRBJ1-1; possible D gene TRBD1, 5 bases. The CDR3 contains 14 residues. Germline V gives CDR1 MNHNS, CDR2 SASEGT. V gave up 6 bases and J gave up 3 bases, with 14 bases separating them.

The table lists this clonotype with many counts. The V and J genes are TRBV9 and TRBJ2-2, with a tentative D call TRBD1 (5 bases). V was clipped by 4 bases and J by 1 base, with 11 bases between them. CDR3 length equals 15 residues. The germline V gene has CDR1 SGDLS and CDR2 YYNGEE. The CDR3 nucleotides are TGTGCCAGCAGCTTCAGAGACAGGAACACCGGGGAGCTGTTTTTT. This sequence encodes CASSFRDRNTGELFF.

On this clonotype itself: The junction shows a germline mismatch at one end, possibly a read error. The rearrangement uses TRBV5-1 and TRBJ1-1; TRBD1 aligns across 8 bases. Germline V gives CDR1 SGHRS, CDR2 YFSETQ. This CDR3 is built from 14 residues. As DNA, the CDR3 is TGCGTCAGCAGCCAGGGGGCGGGGAACACTGAAGCTTTCTTT. It is translated as CVSSQGAGNTEAFF.

This chain connects TRBV5-1 to TRBJ2-7; possibly TRBD1 for D (6 bases). The CDR3 has 14 amino acids. Germline CDR1 is SGHRS and CDR2 is YFSETQ. V was clipped by 0 bases and J by 8 bases, with 15 bases between them. DNA for the CDR3: TGCGCCAGCAGCTTGGGCAACAGGGAGACGAAGCAGTACTTC. It encodes CASSLGNRETKQYF.

Concerning this clonotype itself: This may stem from a read error, because a much larger clone lies one nucleotide away. The chain combines TRBV10-3 with TRBJ2-3, with D unclear. Germline lookup yields CDR1 ENHRY and CDR2 SYGVKD. The CDR3 is made up of 14 amino acids. Trimming took off 2 bases at V and 2 bases at J, with 8 bases between the two ends. The CDR3 spells CAISEGQPTDTQYF. CDR3 bases: TGTGCCATCAGTGAGGGGCAGCCCACAGATACGCAGTATTTT.

The genes are TRBV5-8 and TRBJ1-5; D may be TRBD1 (5 bases). This CDR3 has 15 amino acids. V was clipped by 4 bases and J by 0 bases, with 11 bases between them. CDR1 and CDR2 (germline): SGHTS, YDEGEE. CDR3 region: CASSPGPNSNQPQHF. In DNA form, the CDR3 reads TGTGCCAGCAGCCCGGGACCGAATAGCAATCAGCCCCAGCATTTT.

This clonotype turned up a few times. This rearrangement joins TRBV12-3 or TRBV12-4 to TRBJ1-4, with 8 bases that match TRBD1. Trimming took 5 bases from V and 4 from J; bases not matched to a gene: 3. CDR3 length equals 14 residues. The CDR3 DNA is TGTGCCAGCAGTACCGACAGGGGTAATGAAAAACTGTTTTTT. Amino acids: CASSTDRGNEKLFF.

This clonotype appeared a few times. V gene TRBV9 combines with J gene TRBJ2-2, with D possibly called TRBD1 or TRBD2 (5 bases each). This CDR3 has 17 residues. V dropped 1 base and J dropped 7 bases, with 20 bases sitting between them. CDR1 SGDLS and CDR2 YYNGEE come from the germline V gene. This CDR3 reads CASSVRWQGESVGELFF. CDR3 in DNA: TGTGCCAGCAGCGTACGGTGGCAGGGAGAGTCGGTCGGGGAGCTGTTTTTT.

This clonotype was detected ten times or more. The chain combines TRBV20-1 with TRBJ1-5, with a weak D call TRBD1 (6 bases). The CDR3 totals 14 residues. Trimming stripped 4 bases from V and 5 bases from J, with 15 bases between. Germline assignment: CDR1 DFQATT and CDR2 SNEGSKA (reference sequence). The CDR3 coding sequence is TGCAGTGCTACGACCGGGACAAAATATCAGCCCCAGCATTTT. Translating gives CSATTGTKYQPQHF.

This clonotype was seen a handful of times. The gene calls are TRBV27 and TRBJ2-5; 10 nucleotides align to TRBD1. Looked up from germline, CDR1 is MNHEY and CDR2 is SMNVEV (reference sequence). The CDR3 covers 15 residues. V shed 3 bases and J 6 bases; nucleotides not matched to a gene: 7. CDR3 nucleotide sequence: TGTGCCAGCAGTTTTGAGACAGGGGGCGTAAAGACCCAGTACTTC. Its protein product is CASSFETGGVKTQYF.

This clonotype was counted between two and nine times. The chain joins TRBV27 to TRBJ2-7, with TRBD1 as a possible D gene (6 bases). V gave up 2 bases and J gave up 6 bases, with 11 bases separating them. Germline CDR1 reads MNHEY; CDR2 reads SMNVEV (reference sequence). The CDR3 totals 13 residues. CDR3 protein: CASSLGQGLEQYF. For the CDR3, the DNA is TGTGCCAGCAGTTTAGGTCAGGGGCTCGAGCAGTACTTC.

This clonotype was picked up many times. CDR3 residues: CASSLWRATEAFF. CDR3 coding DNA: TGTGCCAGCAGCTTATGGAGAGCCACTGAAGCTTTCTTT. The rearrangement joins TRBV7-2 to TRBJ1-1, with no clear D. The V end was cut by 2 bases, the J end by 4 bases, with 8 bases between. Germline CDR1 is SGHTA and CDR2 is FQGNSA. The CDR3 runs to 13 residues.